The rows below give T cell receptor beta chains drawn from one sample of a study of cytomegalovirus exposure and HLA in healthy donors. Only in-frame clones appear in the TCRdb table, and some are missing; sequencing was by immunoSEQ multiplex PCR. The sample consists of about 94,000 clones, just under 80% of them appearing once. The material sequenced was PBMCs. Receptor source: a woman aged 40 to 50 in good health and CMV-seronegative. Each CDR3 is given with its conserved first and last residue. A D gene is named only where the DNA matches it firmly. The size field is filled for only some rows; it gives once, few, many or a size class.

V	J	D	size	DNA	CDR3
TRBV4-1	TRBJ1-2	-	few	TGCGCCAGCAGCCAAGAGGGGTTGGGGGCTTGGGCTCAACCTAACTATGGCTACACCTTC	CASSQEGLGAWAQPNYGYTF
TRBV5-4	TRBJ2-7	TRBD1	-	TGTGCCAGCAGCCCTGGGACAGAATACGAGCAGTACTTC	CASSPGTEYEQYF
TRBV28	TRBJ2-1	TRBD2	-	TGTGCCAGCAGTCTCATAGCGGGGGGAAACTACAATGAGCAGTTCTTC	CASSLIAGGNYNEQFF
TRBV19	TRBJ1-2	-	-	TGTGCCAGTAGTATAGGTCAACAGGCCCACTATGGCTACACCTTC	CASSIGQQAHYGYTF
TRBV9	TRBJ1-1	-	-	TGTGCCAGCAGCGTATTTCCCCAGAACACTGAAGCTTTCTTT	CASSVFPQNTEAFF
TRBV7-7	TRBJ1-3	TRBD1	-	TGTGCCAGCAGCTCGGGACAGAGCTCTGGAAACACCATATATTTT	CASSSGQSSGNTIYF
TRBV14	TRBJ2-3	TRBD2	-	TGTGCCAGCGGTTCAGCGGGGGGCTGGGCAGATACGCAGTATTTT	CASGSAGGWADTQYF
TRBV6-5	TRBJ1-3	-	-	TGTGCCAGCAGACGGGACATTGATGGAAACACCATATATTTT	CASRRDIDGNTIYF
TRBV5-6	TRBJ1-2	TRBD1	-	TGTGCCAGCAGCTTAGTGGGACAGGGGCGACTTGGGGGTGGCTACACCTTC	CASSLVGQGRLGGGYTF
TRBV7-9	TRBJ1-2	-	once	TGTGCCAGCAGCTTAGCCCTGACAGGATATGGCTACACCTTC	CASSLALTGYGYTF
TRBV7-2	TRBJ2-7	-	once	TGTGCCAGCAGCCGACTGGGTGGGGCCCGGACCTACGAGCAGTACTTC	CASSRLGGARTYEQYF
TRBV29-1	TRBJ1-2	-	-	TGCAGCGTTGATAGGCAGGCCCCCGAGGGCTACCCCTTC	CSVDRQAPEGYPF
TRBV19	TRBJ2-5	-	few	TGTGCCAGTAGTATTGGATCTAGCTCAGAGACCCAGTACTTC	CASSIGSSSETQYF
TRBV30	TRBJ1-6	-	-	TGTGCCCGGTCGGGGGGCCTGCGGTATAATTCACCCCTCCACTTT	CARSGGLRYNSPLHF
TRBV7-8	TRBJ2-7	TRBD1	-	TGTGCCAGCTCACGGGACAGCCTCTACGAGCAGTACTTC	CASSRDSLYEQYF
TRBV7-9	TRBJ1-5	-	-	TGTGCCAGCAGCCCCGACGGAGGCCCCAATCAGCCCCAGCATTTT	CASSPDGGPNQPQHF
TRBV7-8	TRBJ1-2	-	-	TGTGCCAGCAGCTCAATGGTAGCTAACTATGGCTACACCTTC	CASSSMVANYGYTF
TRBV6-4	TRBJ1-2	-	-	TGTGCCAGCAGTGACTCGGGGGACGGGGGGCAGGTCTACACCTTC	CASSDSGDGGQVYTF
TRBV6-6	TRBJ1-2	-	-	TGTGCCAGCAGCTTAGGGACAAACTATGGCTACACCTTC	CASSLGTNYGYTF
TRBV4-3	TRBJ2-2	-	-	TGCGCCAGCAGCCAAGACGGTCTATCCTCGAACACCGGGGAGCTGTTTTTT	CASSQDGLSSNTGELFF
TRBV30	TRBJ2-1	-	once	TGTGCCGGAGGACGGAGCTACAATGAGCAGTTCTTC	CAGGRSYNEQFF
TRBV30	TRBJ2-5	TRBD2	-	TGTGCCTGGAGGCGTACTAGCGACCGAGAGACCCAGTACTTC	CAWRRTSDRETQYF
TRBV7-9	TRBJ2-1	TRBD2	-	TGTGCCAGCAGCTTACCGGGGGGATACTACAATGAGCAGTTCTTC	CASSLPGGYYNEQFF
TRBV7-9	TRBJ2-5	-	few	TGTGCCAGCAGCAATAGCGGCCTGGGGGAGACCCAGTACTTC	CASSNSGLGETQYF
TRBV6-6	TRBJ1-5	-	-	TGTGCCAGCAGGCCAACAGGGACCAATCAGCCCCAGAATTTT	CASRPTGTNQPQNF
TRBV9	TRBJ1-6	-	-	TGTGCCAGCAGCTCAGAGGAGTCACCCCTCCACTTT	CASSSEESPLHF
TRBV6-1	TRBJ2-2	TRBD1	-	TGTGCCAGCAGTAAAGTACCCCGACAGGGGAACACCGGGGAGCTGTTTTTT	CASSKVPRQGNTGELFF
TRBV7-6	TRBJ2-7	-	-	TGTGCCAGCAGCCCAGGGCCATACGAGCAGTACTTC	CASSPGPYEQYF
TRBV28	TRBJ2-1	TRBD1	-	TGTGCCAGCACCCGACAGGGGAGGAACAATGAGCAGTTCTTC	CASTRQGRNNEQFF
TRBV6-5	TRBJ1-4	TRBD1	-	TGTGCCAGCAGTCGCAGGGGGCCCGGTGAAAAACTGTTTTTT	CASSRRGPGEKLFF
TRBV30	TRBJ2-5	-	-	TGTGCCTGGGCCCATGGCCCCCAAGAGACCCAGTACTTC	CAWAHGPQETQYF
TRBV7-3	TRBJ2-1	TRBD1	-	TGTGCCAGCAGCTTCCTCGGACGGGGACAGGGTGAGCAGTTCTTC	CASSFLGRGQGEQFF
TRBV5-1	TRBJ1-2	-	few	TGCGCCAGCAGCTTGGCCGGGGACTATGGCTACACCTTC	CASSLAGDYGYTF
TRBV10-3	TRBJ1-1	-	once	TGTGCCATCAGTCCAGGTGGGGGCGGTGAAGCTTTCTTT	CAISPGGGGEAFF
TRBV9	TRBJ1-1	-	-	TGTGCCAGCAGCGTAGATCCCCACTTCGGGGCTGAAGCTTTCTTT	CASSVDPHFGAEAFF